The 5 T cell receptor beta chains below all came from one sample that was sequenced in a study of technical replicates of blood from several donors. The table came from immunoSEQ multiplex PCR; TCRdb's copy has only in-frame clones and leaves some out. The repertoire has approximately 100,000 clones, over 95% of them found once; the top ten carry approximately 0.2%. Material for sequencing was T cells isolated from PBMCs. The receptors come from a human donor in good health.

The chain recombines TRBV29-1 with TRBJ2-5, with D perhaps TRBD1 (6 bases). CDR3 length: 14 amino acids. The V gene's germline CDR1 is SQVTM and CDR2 ANQGSEA. The V and J ends lost 6 bases and 1 base respectively, with 15 bases between them. CDR3 sequence (DNA): TGCAGCGTCCCGGAGCCAGGGGCCCAAGAGACCCAGTACTTC. Protein product: CSVPEPGAQETQYF.

This clone has only one observation. The gene calls are TRBV2 and TRBJ2-2; D perhaps matches TRBD1 (5 bases). Germline CDR1 is SNHLY and CDR2 is FYNNEI. V was cut by 7 bases and J by 0 bases, with 6 bases left in between. The CDR3 contains 13 residues. DNA of the CDR3: TGTGCCAGCACACAGGCGAACACCGGGGAGCTGTTTTTT. Translated, it gives CASTQANTGELFF.

The chain carries TRBV2 and TRBJ2-5; 9 bases align to TRBD2. The ends lost 8 bases at V and 6 bases at J; junction bases unmatched: 10. The germline V gene has CDR1 SNHLY and CDR2 FYNNEI. The CDR3 covers 14 residues. CDR3 bases: TGTGCCAGCCTCTTGGGGCGGGAGGGGCAGACCCAGTACTTC. Translating it yields CASLLGREGQTQYF. Full variable domain (missing parts from reference TRBV2 and TRBJ2-5): EPEVTQTPSHQVTQMGQEVILRCVPISNHLYFYWYRQILGQKVEFLVSFYNNEISEKSEIFDDQFSVERPDGSNFTLKIRSTKLEDSAMYFCASLLGREGQTQYFGPGTRLLVL.

V usage is TRBV19 and J usage is TRBJ2-2; D might be TRBD2 (6 bases). The CDR3 runs to 14 residues. Germline values: CDR1 LNHDA, CDR2 SQIVND (reference sequence). V dropped 5 bases and J dropped 4 bases, with 11 bases sitting between them. The CDR3 loop reads CASSARDFTGELFF. CDR3 nucleotide sequence: TGTGCCAGTAGTGCCCGGGACTTCACCGGGGAGCTGTTTTTT.

The chain is built from TRBV19 and TRBJ1-2; 7 nucleotides line up with TRBD1. Trimming took 2 bases from V and 12 from J; bases not matched to a gene: 9. CDR3 length: 13 residues. Germline V lookup: CDR1 LNHDA, CDR2 SQIVND (reference sequence). The CDR3 DNA sequence: TGTGCCAGTAGTATACAGGACAGGAAGACCCACACCTTC. As protein: CASSIQDRKTHTF.